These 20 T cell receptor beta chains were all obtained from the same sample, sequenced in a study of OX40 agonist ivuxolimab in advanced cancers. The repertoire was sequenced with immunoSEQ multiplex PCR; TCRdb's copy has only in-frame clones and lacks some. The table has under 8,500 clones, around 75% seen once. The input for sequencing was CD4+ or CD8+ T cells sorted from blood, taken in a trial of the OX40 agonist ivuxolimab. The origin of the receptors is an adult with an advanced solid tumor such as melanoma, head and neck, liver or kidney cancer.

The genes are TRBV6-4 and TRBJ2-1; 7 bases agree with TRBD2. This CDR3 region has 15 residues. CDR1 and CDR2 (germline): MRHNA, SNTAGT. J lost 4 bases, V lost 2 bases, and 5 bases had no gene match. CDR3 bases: TGTGCCAGCAGTGACAGGGCGGGGGAGTACAATGAGCAGTTCTTC. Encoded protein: CASSDRAGEYNEQFF.

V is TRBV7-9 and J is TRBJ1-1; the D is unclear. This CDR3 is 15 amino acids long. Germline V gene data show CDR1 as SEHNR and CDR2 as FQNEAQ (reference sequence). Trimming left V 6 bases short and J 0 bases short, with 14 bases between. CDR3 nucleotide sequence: TGTGCCAGCAGGTCTAGGGCAGAATTGAACACTGAAGCTTTCTTT. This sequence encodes CASRSRAELNTEAFF.

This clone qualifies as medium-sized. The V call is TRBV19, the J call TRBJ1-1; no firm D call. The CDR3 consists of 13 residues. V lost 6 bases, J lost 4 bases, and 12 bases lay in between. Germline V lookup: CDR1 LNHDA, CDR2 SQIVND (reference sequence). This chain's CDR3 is CASSSYLSTEAFF. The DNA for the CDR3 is TGTGCCAGTAGCTCCTACCTTAGCACTGAAGCTTTCTTT.

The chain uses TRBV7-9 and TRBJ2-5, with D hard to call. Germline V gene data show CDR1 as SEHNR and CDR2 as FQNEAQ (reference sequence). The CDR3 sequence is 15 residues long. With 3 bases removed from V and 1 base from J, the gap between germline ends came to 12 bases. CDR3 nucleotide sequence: TGTGCCAGCAGCTTGGGTCTAAGTCTCCAAGAGACCCAGTACTTC. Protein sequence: CASSLGLSLQETQYF.

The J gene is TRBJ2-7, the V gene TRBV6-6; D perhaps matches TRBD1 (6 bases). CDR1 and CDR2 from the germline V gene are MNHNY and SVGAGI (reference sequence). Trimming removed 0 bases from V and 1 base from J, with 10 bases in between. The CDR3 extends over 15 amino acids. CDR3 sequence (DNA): TGTGCCAGCAGTTACTCTACAACAGGGTCCTACGAGCAGTACTTC. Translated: CASSYSTTGSYEQYF.

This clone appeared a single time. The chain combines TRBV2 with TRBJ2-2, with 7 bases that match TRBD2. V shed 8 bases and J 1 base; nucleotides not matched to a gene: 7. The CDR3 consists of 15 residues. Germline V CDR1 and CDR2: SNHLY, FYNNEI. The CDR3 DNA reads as TGTGCCAGCCAGGGCGGGAGCCAGAACACCGGGGAGCTGTTTTTT. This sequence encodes CASQGGSQNTGELFF. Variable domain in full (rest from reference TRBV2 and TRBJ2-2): EPEVTQTPSHQVTQMGQEVILRCVPISNHLYFYWYRQILGQKVEFLVSFYNNEISEKSEIFDDQFSVERPDGSNFTLKIRSTKLEDSAMYFCASQGGSQNTGELFFGEGSRLTVL.

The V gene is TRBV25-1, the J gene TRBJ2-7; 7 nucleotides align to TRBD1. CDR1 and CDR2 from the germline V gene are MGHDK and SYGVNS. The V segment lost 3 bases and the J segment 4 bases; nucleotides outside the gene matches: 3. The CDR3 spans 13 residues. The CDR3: CASSDGQEYEQYF. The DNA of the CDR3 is TGTGCCAGCAGTGACGGACAGGAGTACGAGCAGTACTTC.

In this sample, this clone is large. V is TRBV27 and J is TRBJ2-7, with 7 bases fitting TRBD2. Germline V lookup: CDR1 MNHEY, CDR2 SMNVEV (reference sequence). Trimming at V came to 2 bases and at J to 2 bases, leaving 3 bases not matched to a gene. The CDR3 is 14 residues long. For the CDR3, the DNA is TGTGCCAGCAGTTTAGGACTAGGGCCCTACGAGCAGTACTTC. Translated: CASSLGLGPYEQYF.

CDR3 sequence (DNA): TGTGCCAGCAGCTCTGATCTCGGGTCTGCAAGCGAGACCCAGTACTTC. Translating it yields CASSSDLGSASETQYF. The chain combines TRBV5-5 with TRBJ2-5, with D unresolved. This CDR3 spans 16 amino acids. Trimming pared 3 bases from V and 5 bases from J, leaving 20 bases between. In germline, CDR1 is SGHKS, CDR2 YYEKEE (reference sequence).

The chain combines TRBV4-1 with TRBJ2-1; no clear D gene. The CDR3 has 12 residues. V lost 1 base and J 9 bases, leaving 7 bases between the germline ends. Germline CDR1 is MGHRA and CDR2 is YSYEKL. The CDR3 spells CASSQGGFEQFF. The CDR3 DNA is TGCGCCAGCAGCCAAGGCGGTTTTGAGCAGTTCTTC.

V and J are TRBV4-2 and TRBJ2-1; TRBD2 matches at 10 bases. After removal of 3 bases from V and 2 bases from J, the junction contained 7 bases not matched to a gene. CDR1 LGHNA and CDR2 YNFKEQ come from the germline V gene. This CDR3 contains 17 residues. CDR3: CASSQRSGGGPYNEQFF. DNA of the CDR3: TGTGCCAGCAGCCAGAGAAGCGGGGGGGGGCCCTACAATGAGCAGTTCTTC.

As DNA, the CDR3 is TGTGCCAGTAGTATCGCGGGGGGGACCTACAATGAGCAGTTCTTC. Its protein product is CASSIAGGTYNEQFF. This chain links TRBV19 with TRBJ2-1, with TRBD2 identical over 9 bases. The length of the CDR3 is 15 residues. The junction had 2 bases not matched to a gene; V was cut back by 3 bases and J by 2 bases. The germline V gene has CDR1 LNHDA and CDR2 SQIVND (reference sequence). The full variable domain, completed using reference TRBV19 and TRBJ2-1, is DGGITQSPKYLFRKEGQNVTLSCEQNLNHDAMYWYRQDPGQGLRLIYYSQIVNDFQKGDIAEGYSVSREKKESFPLTVTSAQKNPTAFYLCASSIAGGTYNEQFFGPGTRLTVL.

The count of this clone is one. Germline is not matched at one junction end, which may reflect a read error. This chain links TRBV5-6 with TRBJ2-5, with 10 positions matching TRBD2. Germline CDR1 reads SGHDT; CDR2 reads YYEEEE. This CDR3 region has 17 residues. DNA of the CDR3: TGTGCCAGCAGCCGAGCGCTAGCGGGGGCCCACCAGGAGACCCAGTACTTC. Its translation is CASSRALAGAHQETQYF.

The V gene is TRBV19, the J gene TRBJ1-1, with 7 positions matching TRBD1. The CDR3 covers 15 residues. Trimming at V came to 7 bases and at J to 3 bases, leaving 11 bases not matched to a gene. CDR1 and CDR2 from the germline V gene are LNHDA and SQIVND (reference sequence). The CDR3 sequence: CASKVKGARYTEAFF. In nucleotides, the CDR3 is TGTGCCAGTAAAGTGAAGGGGGCTAGGTACACTGAAGCTTTCTTT.

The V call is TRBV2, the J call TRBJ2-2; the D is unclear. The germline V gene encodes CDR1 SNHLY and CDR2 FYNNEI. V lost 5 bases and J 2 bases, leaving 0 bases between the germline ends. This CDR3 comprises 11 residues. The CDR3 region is CASSNTGELFF. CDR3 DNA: TGTGCCAGCAGTAACACCGGGGAGCTGTTTTTT.

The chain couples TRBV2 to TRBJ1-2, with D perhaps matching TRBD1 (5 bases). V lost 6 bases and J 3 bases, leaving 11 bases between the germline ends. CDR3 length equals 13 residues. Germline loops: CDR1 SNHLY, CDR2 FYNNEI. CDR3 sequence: CASSAEQDYGYTF. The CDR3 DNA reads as TGTGCCAGCAGCGCGGAACAGGACTATGGCTACACCTTC.

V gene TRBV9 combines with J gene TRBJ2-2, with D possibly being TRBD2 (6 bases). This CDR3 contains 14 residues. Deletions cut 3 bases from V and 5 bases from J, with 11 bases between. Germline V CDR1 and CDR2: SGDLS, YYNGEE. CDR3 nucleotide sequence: TGTGCCAGCAGCGGGGGACTGCCAACCGGGGAGCTGTTTTTT. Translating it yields CASSGGLPTGELFF. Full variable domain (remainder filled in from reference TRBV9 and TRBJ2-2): DSGVTQTPKHLITATGQRVTLRCSPRSGDLSVYWYQQSLDQGLQFLIQYYNGEERAKGNILERFSAQQFPDLHSELNLSSLELGDSALYFCASSGGLPTGELFFGEGSRLTVL.

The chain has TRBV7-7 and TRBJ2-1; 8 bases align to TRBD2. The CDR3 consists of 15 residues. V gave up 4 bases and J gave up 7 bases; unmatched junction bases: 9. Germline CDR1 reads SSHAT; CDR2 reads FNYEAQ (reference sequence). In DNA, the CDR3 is TGTGCCAGCAGCTCCCAGCGGGGGAAGGGAAATGAGCAGTTCTTC. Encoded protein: CASSSQRGKGNEQFF.

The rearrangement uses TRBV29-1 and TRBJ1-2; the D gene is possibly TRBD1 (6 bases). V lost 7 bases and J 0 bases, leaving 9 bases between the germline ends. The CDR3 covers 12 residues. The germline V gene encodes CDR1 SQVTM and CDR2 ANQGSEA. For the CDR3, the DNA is TGCAGCGATCGACAGGCTAACTATGGCTACACCTTC. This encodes CSDRQANYGYTF. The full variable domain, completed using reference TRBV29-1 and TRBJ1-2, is SAVISQKPSRDICQRGTSLTIQCQVDSQVTMMFWYRQQPGQSLTLIATANQGSEATYESGFVIDKFPISRPNLTFSTLTVSNMSPEDSSIYLCSDRQANYGYTFGSGTRLTVV.

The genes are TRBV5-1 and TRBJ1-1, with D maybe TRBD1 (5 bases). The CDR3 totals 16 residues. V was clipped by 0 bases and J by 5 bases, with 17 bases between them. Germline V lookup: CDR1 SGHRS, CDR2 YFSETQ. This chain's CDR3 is CASSLGVGVGATEAFF. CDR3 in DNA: TGCGCCAGCAGCTTGGGTGTGGGGGTTGGCGCGACTGAAGCTTTCTTT.